The present entry profiles one TCR beta chain with its context. Its specificity is unknown. The data derive from a study of graft-versus-host responses after intestinal transplantation. At the level of the study: Transplant types were multivisceral, liver-intestinal, or isolated intestinal. Every recipient underwent anti-thymocyte globulin induction, then tacrolimus and steroids for around three years.

The study, taken as a whole, reports: Among circulating GvH clones, peak levels were associated with early post-transplant declines in HvG clones. Recipient marrow showed GvH clones, some seen first in ileum or blood.

Sequencing was performed with immunoSEQ multiplex PCR; in TCRdb, only in-frame clones are kept and a portion is missing. The data contain about 14,000 clones, 77% of them singletons. Intraepithelial and lamina propria lymphocytes were freed from processed graft tissue. This TCR derives from a human patient who received an intestinal transplant, so some T cells may come from the graft donor. The sequenced sample was ileum tissue, obtained 27 days after intestinal transplant.

The CDR3 spells CASSGGRGLQNTEAFF. The CDR3 coding sequence is TGTGCCAGCAGCGGAGGTCGGGGACTGCAGAACACTGAAGCTTTCTTT. This chain connects TRBV9 to TRBJ1-1; D perhaps matches TRBD1 (5 bases). The germline V and J ends were trimmed by 3 bases and 1 base, with 16 bases remaining between them. Germline loops: CDR1 SGDLS, CDR2 YYNGEE. The CDR3 spans 16 residues.